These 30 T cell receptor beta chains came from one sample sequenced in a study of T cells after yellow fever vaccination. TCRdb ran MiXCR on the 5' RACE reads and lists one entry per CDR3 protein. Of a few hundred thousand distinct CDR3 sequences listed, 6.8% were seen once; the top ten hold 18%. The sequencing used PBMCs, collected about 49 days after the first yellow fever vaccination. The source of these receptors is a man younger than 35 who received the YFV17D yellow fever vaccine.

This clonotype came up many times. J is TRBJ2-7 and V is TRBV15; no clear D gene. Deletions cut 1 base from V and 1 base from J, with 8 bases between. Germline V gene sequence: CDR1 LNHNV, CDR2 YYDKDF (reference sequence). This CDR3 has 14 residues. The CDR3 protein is CATSRAAGSYEQYF. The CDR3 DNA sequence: TGTGCCACCAGCAGAGCGGCAGGTTCCTACGAGCAGTACTTC.

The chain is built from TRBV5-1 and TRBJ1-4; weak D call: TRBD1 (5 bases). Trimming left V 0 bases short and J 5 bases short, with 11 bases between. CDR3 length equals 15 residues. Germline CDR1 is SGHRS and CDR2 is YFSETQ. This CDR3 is CASSLAEAGNEKLFF. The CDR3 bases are TGCGCCAGCAGCTTGGCCGAGGCAGGGAATGAAAAACTGTTTTTT.

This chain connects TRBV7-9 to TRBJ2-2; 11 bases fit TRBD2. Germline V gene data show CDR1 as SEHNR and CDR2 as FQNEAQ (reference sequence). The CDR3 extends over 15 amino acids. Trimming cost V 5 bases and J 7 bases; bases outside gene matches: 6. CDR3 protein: CASSPTSGDGGELFF. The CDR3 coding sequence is TGTGCCAGCAGCCCGACTAGCGGGGATGGCGGGGAGCTGTTTTTT.

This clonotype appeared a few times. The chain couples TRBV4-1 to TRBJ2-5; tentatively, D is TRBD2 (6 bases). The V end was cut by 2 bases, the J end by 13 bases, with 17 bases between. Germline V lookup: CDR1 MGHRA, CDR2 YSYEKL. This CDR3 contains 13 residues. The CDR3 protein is CASSQTDGDSRYF. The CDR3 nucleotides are TGCGCCAGCAGCCAAACCGATGGGGACTCCAGGTACTTC.

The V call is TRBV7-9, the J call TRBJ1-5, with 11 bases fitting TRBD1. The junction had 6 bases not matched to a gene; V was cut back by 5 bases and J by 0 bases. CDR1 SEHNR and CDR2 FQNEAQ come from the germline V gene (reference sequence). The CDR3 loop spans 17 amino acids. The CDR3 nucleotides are TGTGCCAGCAGCACTGGACAGGGGGCGATTAGCAATCAGCCCCAGCATTTT. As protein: CASSTGQGAISNQPQHF.

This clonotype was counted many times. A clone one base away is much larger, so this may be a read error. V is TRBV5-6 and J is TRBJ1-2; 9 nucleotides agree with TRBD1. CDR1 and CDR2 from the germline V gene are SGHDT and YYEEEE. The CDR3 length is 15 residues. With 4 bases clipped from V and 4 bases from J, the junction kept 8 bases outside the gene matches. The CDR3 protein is CASSPRTGATYGYTF. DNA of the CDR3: TGTGCCAGCAGCCCGCGGACAGGGGCTACCTATGGCTACACCTTC.

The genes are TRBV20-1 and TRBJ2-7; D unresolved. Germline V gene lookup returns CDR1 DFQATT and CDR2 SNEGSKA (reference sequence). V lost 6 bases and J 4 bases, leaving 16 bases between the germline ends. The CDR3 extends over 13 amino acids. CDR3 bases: TGCAGTGCCGCGCGTCGGCAGGCTTACGAGCAGTACTTC. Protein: CSAARRQAYEQYF.

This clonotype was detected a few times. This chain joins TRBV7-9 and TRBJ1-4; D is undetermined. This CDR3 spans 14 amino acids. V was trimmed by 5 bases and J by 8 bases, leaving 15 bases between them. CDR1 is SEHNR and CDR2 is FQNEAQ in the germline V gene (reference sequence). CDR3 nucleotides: TGTGCCAGCAGCGCTATACGGTCTCAAGAAAAACTGTTTTTT. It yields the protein CASSAIRSQEKLFF.

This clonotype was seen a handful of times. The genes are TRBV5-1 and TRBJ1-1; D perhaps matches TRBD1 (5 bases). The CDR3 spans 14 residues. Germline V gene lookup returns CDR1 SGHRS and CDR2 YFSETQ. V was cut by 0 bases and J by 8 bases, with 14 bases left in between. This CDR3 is CASSLVGGDREAFF. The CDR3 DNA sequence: TGCGCCAGCAGCTTGGTCGGGGGAGATAGAGAAGCTTTCTTT.

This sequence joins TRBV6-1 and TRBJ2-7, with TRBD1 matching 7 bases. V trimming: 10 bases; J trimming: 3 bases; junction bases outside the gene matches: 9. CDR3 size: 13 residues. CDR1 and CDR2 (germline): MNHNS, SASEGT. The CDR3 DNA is TGTGCCACCAGGATCCGGGACAGCTACGAGCAGTACTTC. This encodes CATRIRDSYEQYF.

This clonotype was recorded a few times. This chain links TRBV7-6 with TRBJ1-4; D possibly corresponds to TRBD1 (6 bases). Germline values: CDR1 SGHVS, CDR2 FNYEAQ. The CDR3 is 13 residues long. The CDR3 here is CAARGGASEKLFF. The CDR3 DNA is TGTGCGGCCCGTGGGGGGGCAAGTGAAAAACTGTTTTTT.

The CDR3 DNA is TGCGCCAGCAGCATGAGCGGGGGGGCCGAGGTAGATACGCAGTATTTT. It codes for CASSMSGGAEVDTQYF. The chain joins TRBV5-1 to TRBJ2-3; 10 nucleotides agree with TRBD2. The ends lost 4 bases at V and 5 bases at J; junction bases unmatched: 10. Germline-derived CDR1 and CDR2 are SGHRS and YFSETQ. The length of the CDR3 is 16 residues.

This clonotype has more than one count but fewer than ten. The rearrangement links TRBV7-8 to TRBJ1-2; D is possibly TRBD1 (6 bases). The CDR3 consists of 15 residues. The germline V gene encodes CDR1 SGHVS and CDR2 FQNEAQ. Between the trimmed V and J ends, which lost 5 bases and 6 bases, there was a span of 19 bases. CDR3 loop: CASSPTDSRGNGYTF. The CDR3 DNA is TGTGCCAGCAGCCCGACGGACAGCCGAGGGAATGGCTACACCTTC.

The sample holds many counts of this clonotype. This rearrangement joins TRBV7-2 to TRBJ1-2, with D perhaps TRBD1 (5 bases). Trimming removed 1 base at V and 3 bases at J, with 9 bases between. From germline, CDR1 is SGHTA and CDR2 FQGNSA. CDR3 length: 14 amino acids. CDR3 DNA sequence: TGTGCCAGCAGCTTAGTCGGGGGAGACTATGGCTACACCTTC. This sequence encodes CASSLVGGDYGYTF.

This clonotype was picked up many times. CDR3 nucleotide sequence: TGCGCCAGCAGCTTCGGACAGGGGGTGTACAATGAGCAGTTCTTC. It translates to CASSFGQGVYNEQFF. The chain couples TRBV5-1 to TRBJ2-1; 10 bases agree with TRBD1. This CDR3 contains 15 residues. V lost 2 bases, J lost 4 bases, and 3 bases stayed unmatched. CDR1 and CDR2 (germline): SGHRS, YFSETQ.

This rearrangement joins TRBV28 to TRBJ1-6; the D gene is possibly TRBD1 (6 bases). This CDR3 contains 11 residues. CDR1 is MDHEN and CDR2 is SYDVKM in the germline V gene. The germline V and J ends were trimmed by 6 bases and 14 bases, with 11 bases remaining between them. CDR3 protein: CASRTGLALHF. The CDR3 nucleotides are TGTGCCAGCAGGACAGGACTGGCCCTCCACTTT.

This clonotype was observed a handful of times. The CDR3 DNA reads as TGCAGTGCTAGCGTTAGGGCTAACTATGGCTACACCTTC. Its translation: CSASVRANYGYTF. The chain couples TRBV20-1 to TRBJ1-2, with D uncertain. The V and J ends lost 3 bases and 0 bases respectively, with 8 bases between them. Germline V gives CDR1 DFQATT, CDR2 SNEGSKA (reference sequence). The CDR3 covers 13 residues.

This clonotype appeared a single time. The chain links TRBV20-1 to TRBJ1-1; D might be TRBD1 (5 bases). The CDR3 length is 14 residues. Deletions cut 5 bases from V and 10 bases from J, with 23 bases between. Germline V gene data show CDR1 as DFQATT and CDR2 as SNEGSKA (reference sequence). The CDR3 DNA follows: TGCAGTGCTGCACCGGTGGGGGGACGGGATGGAGCTTTCTTT. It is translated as CSAAPVGGRDGAFF.

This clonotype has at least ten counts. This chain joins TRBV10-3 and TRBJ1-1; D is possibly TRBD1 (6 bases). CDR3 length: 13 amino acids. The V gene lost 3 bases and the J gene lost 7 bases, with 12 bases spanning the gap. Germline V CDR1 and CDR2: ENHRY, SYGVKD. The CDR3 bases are TGTGCCATCAGTGATCAGGGGAGAGGTGAAGCTTTCTTT. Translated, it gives CAISDQGRGEAFF.

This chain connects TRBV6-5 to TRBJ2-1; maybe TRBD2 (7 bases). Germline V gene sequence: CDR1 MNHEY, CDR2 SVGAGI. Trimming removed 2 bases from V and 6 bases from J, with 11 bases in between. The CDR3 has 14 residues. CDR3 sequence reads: CASSYQGGGNEQFF. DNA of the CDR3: TGTGCCAGCAGTTACCAGGGAGGGGGCAATGAGCAGTTCTTC.

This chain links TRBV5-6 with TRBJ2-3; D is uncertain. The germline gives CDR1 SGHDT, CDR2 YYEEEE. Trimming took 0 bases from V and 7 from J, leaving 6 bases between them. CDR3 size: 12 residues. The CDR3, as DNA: TGTGCCAGCAGCTTGGCGCTAAATACGCAGTATTTT. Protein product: CASSLALNTQYF.

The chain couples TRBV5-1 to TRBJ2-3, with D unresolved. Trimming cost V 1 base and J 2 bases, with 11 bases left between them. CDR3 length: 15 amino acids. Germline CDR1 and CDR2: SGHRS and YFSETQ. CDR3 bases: TGCGCCAGCAGCTTGCCTAAGAGAAACACAGATACGCAGTATTTT. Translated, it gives CASSLPKRNTDTQYF.

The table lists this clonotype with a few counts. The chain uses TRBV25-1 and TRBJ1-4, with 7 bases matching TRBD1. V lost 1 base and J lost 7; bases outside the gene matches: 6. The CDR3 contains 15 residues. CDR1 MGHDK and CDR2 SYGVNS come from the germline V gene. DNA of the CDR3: TGTGCCAGCAGTGAATTAGGGGGCTACGTTGAAAAACTGTTTTTT. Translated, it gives CASSELGGYVEKLFF.

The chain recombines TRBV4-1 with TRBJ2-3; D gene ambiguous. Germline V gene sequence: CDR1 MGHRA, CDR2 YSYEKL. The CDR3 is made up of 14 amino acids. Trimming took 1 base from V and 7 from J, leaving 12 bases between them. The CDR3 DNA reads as TGCGCCAGCAGCCAAGGTCTCCAGTCGAATACGCAGTATTTT. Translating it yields CASSQGLQSNTQYF.

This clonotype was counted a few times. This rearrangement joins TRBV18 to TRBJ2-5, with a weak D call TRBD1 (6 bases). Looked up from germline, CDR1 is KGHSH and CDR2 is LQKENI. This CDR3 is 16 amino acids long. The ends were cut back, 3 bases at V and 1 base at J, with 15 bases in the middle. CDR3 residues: CASSPNPGVAQETQYF. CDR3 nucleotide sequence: TGTGCCAGCTCACCGAATCCAGGGGTCGCCCAAGAGACCCAGTACTTC.

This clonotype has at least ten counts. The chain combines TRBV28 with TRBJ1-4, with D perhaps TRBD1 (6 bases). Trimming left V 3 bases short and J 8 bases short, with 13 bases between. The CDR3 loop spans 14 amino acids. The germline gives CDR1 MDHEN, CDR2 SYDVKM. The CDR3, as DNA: TGTGCCAGCAGTTTCGAGGGAAGGGGGGAAAAACTGTTTTTT. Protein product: CASSFEGRGEKLFF.

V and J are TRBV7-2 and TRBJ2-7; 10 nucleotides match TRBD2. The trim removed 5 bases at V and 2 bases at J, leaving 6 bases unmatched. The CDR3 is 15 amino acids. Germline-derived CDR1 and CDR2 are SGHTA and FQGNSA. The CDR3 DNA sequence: TGTGCCAGCAGCATGAGCGGGGGGGCTGCCTACGAGCAGTACGTC. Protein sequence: CASSMSGGAAYEQYV.

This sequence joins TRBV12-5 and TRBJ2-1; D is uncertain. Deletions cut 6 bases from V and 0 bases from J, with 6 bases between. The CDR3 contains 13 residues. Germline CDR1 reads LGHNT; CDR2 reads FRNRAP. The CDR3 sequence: CASGSRSYNEQFF. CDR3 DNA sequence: TGTGCTAGTGGGAGCCGCTCCTACAATGAGCAGTTCTTC. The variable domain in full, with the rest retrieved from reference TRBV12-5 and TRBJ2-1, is DARVTQTPRHKVTEMGQEVTMRCQPILGHNTVFWYRQTMMQGLELLAYFRNRAPLDDSGMPKDRFSAEMPDATLATLKIQPSEPRDSAVYFCASGSRSYNEQFFGPGTRLTVL.

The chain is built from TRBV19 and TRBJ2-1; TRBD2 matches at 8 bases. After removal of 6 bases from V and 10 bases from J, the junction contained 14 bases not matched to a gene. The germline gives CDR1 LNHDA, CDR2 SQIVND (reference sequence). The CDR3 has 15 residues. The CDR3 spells CASRVESGLGSEQFF. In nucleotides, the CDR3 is TGTGCCAGTAGGGTCGAGTCGGGACTAGGATCCGAGCAGTTCTTC.

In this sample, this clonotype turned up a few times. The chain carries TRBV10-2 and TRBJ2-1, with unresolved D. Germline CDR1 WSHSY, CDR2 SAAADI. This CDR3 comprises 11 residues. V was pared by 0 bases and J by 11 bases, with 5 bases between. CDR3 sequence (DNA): TGCGCCAGCAGTGAGTCAGTGAAGCAGTTCTTC. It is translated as CASSESVKQFF.